The next 29 T cell receptor beta chains were all read from a single sample in a study of vaccination and CD4 T cells after COVID-19. Cultured CD4+ T cell DNA underwent sequencing with the Oncomine TCR Beta short-read assay. TCRdb fed the PCR reads into MiXCR, producing one record per CDR3 protein. Among tens of thousands of distinct CDR3 sequences, about half were seen once, and the ten largest hold 6% to 7.5%. Treatment in this sample: roughly 11-day PBMC culture with coronavirus spike peptide pools or control peptides (ViraFEST assay). These receptors are not linked to any known antigen. The specimen was CD4+ T cells from blood, cultured in vitro. All receptors come from a human donor who had recovered from COVID-19.

This clonotype has just a few counts. The CDR3 sequence is CASSEPWGETQYF. The CDR3 coding sequence is TGTGCCAGCAGTGAACCCTGGGGAGAGACCCAGTACTTC. The chain has TRBV6-1 and TRBJ2-5; D is undetermined. V gave up 2 bases and J gave up 4 bases, with 8 bases separating them. The CDR3 is made up of 13 amino acids. Germline V gives CDR1 MNHNS, CDR2 SASEGT.

This clonotype was picked up a small number of times. The chain has TRBV12-3 or TRBV12-4 and TRBJ2-7; 7 bases align to TRBD1. The V and J ends lost 10 bases and 4 bases, in that order; junction bases with no gene match: 13. CDR3 length: 14 amino acids. In DNA form, the CDR3 reads TGTGCCACAACTACTGACAGGGCGCGGTACGAGCAGTACTTC. As protein: CATTTDRARYEQYF.

The chain recombines TRBV19 with TRBJ1-6; D gene uncertain. Germline loops: CDR1 LNHDA, CDR2 SQIVND (reference sequence). Deletions cut 9 bases from V and 5 bases from J, with 20 bases between. The CDR3 has 16 amino acids. This CDR3 is CASKTGRELHNSPLHF. In nucleotides, the CDR3 is TGTGCCAGCAAGACGGGCCGGGAGCTACATAATTCACCCCTCCACTTT.

This clonotype was observed a few times. This rearrangement joins TRBV7-2 to TRBJ1-6, with TRBD1 as a possible D gene (6 bases). The CDR3 runs to 17 residues. With 5 bases removed from V and 2 bases from J, the gap between germline ends came to 16 bases. From germline, CDR1 is SGHTA and CDR2 FQGNSA. This chain's CDR3 is CASSQRGIIAYNSPLHF. DNA for the CDR3: TGTGCCAGCAGCCAGAGGGGGATAATAGCCTATAATTCACCCCTCCACTTT. The complete variable domain, with remaining parts taken from reference TRBV7-2 and TRBJ1-6, reads GAGVSQSPSNKVTEKGKDVELRCDPISGHTALYWYRQSLGQGLEFLIYFQGNSAPDKSGLPSDRFSAERTGGSVSTLTIQRTQQEDSAVYLCASSQRGIIAYNSPLHFGNGTRLTVT.

Notes on this clonotype: Germline is not matched at one junction end, which may reflect a read error. V is TRBV11-3 and J is TRBJ2-5, with D hard to call. Germline V lookup: CDR1 SGHNT, CDR2 YENEEA. CDR3 length equals 12 residues. In DNA form, the CDR3 reads TGTGCCAACAGCTCCGGAGCGGAGACCCAGTACTTC. Its translation is CANSSGAETQYF.

The chain employs TRBV4-1 and TRBJ1-2, with TRBD1 identical over 7 bases. Losses at the gene ends were 0 bases for V and 5 bases for J; bases not matched to a gene: 9. CDR1 is MGHRA and CDR2 is YSYEKL in the germline V gene. The CDR3 runs 16 residues. The CDR3 protein is CASSQDRDSEWYGYTF. CDR3 DNA sequence: TGCGCCAGCAGCCAAGACCGGGACAGTGAATGGTATGGCTACACCTTC.

This rearrangement joins TRBV10-1 to TRBJ2-4; tentatively, D is TRBD2 (6 bases). V lost 0 bases, J lost 6 bases, and 12 bases lay in between. Germline-derived CDR1 and CDR2 are WNHNN and SYGVQD (reference sequence). The CDR3 is 15 residues long. CDR3 sequence reads: CASSESRTTPNIQYF. In nucleotides, the CDR3 is TGCGCCAGCAGTGAGTCAAGGACTACACCAAACATTCAGTACTTC.

This clonotype was seen a few times. The chain employs TRBV20-1 and TRBJ2-4; the D gene is possibly TRBD2 (6 bases). V dropped 6 bases and J dropped 4 bases, with 13 bases sitting between them. Germline V gene data show CDR1 as DFQATT and CDR2 as SNEGSKA (reference sequence). The CDR3 is 13 residues long. The CDR3 here is CSATPGLKNIQYF. The DNA for the CDR3 is TGCAGTGCCACACCGGGACTTAAAAACATTCAGTACTTC.

The chain recombines TRBV24-1 with TRBJ2-4; TRBD2 is a possible D gene (5 bases). The V end lost 9 bases, the J end lost 8 bases, and 16 bases lay between the germline ends. This CDR3 has 13 amino acids. Germline CDR1 KGHDR, CDR2 SFDVKD. The CDR3 region has the DNA TGTGCCACCTATGAACTAGGAGTAGACATTCAGTACTTC. Its translation: CATYELGVDIQYF.

As regards this clonotype: Because the CDR3's place on the DNA is in doubt, the DNA is left out and the CDR3 is given as listed by TCRdb. The CDR3 sequence: CASTNQTSMYLCASSLRVNYGYTF. The rearrangement uses TRBV7-8 and TRBJ1-2. The CDR3 sequence runs 24 residues, both termini included. From germline, CDR1 is SGHVS and CDR2 FQNEAQ.

The J gene is TRBJ2-2, the V gene TRBV28; 7 bases match TRBD2. The CDR3 runs 17 residues. After removal of 4 bases from V and 2 bases from J, the junction contained 10 bases not matched to a gene. Per germline, CDR1 MDHEN and CDR2 SYDVKM. The CDR3 DNA is TGTGCCAGCAGTTCCCAGGAGGGACTAACTAACACCGGGGAGCTGTTTTTT. Protein product: CASSSQEGLTNTGELFF.

This chain joins TRBV2 and TRBJ2-2; D gene ambiguous. Germline-derived CDR1 and CDR2 are SNHLY and FYNNEI. This CDR3 comprises 13 residues. V was trimmed by 3 bases and J by 6 bases, leaving 8 bases between them. The CDR3 DNA follows: TGTGCCAGCAGTGATTTAGAAGCCGGGGAGCTGTTTTTT. Protein: CASSDLEAGELFF.

The rearrangement uses TRBV20-1 and TRBJ2-6; no firm D call. The CDR3 contains 13 residues. V dropped 3 bases and J dropped 3 bases, with 6 bases sitting between them. CDR1 is DFQATT and CDR2 is SNEGSKA in the germline V gene (reference sequence). The CDR3 here is CSASRVGANVLTF. CDR3 DNA: TGCAGTGCTAGTCGAGTTGGGGCCAACGTCCTGACTTTC.

The chain couples TRBV6-5 to TRBJ2-2; 7 nucleotides agree with TRBD2. Germline lookup yields CDR1 MNHEY and CDR2 SVGAGI. Unmatched junction bases numbered 11, after V lost 2 bases and J lost 5 bases. The CDR3 contains 17 residues. The DNA for the CDR3 is TGTGCCAGCAGTTACGTTACGCTTCCGGGGGGAACCGGGGAGCTGTTTTTT. It specifies CASSYVTLPGGTGELFF.

CDR3 sequence reads: CSALFGQGGFYNEQFF. CDR3 DNA sequence: TGCAGTGCCCTTTTTGGACAGGGGGGTTTCTACAATGAGCAGTTCTTC. The chain is built from TRBV20-1 and TRBJ2-1; 10 positions match TRBD1. The CDR3 runs 16 residues. Germline V gene lookup returns CDR1 DFQATT and CDR2 SNEGSKA (reference sequence). V lost 6 bases and J lost 3; bases outside the gene matches: 11.

In this sample, this clonotype turned up a few times. V is TRBV2 and J is TRBJ1-5, with 12 bases fitting TRBD1. Unmatched junction bases numbered 6, after V lost 4 bases and J lost 2 bases. Germline values: CDR1 SNHLY, CDR2 FYNNEI. The length of the CDR3 is 17 residues. The DNA for the CDR3 is TGTGCCAGCAGTGCCGGGACAGGGGGCAGAGGCAATCAGCCCCAGCATTTT. Translated, it gives CASSAGTGGRGNQPQHF.

The J gene is TRBJ2-3, the V gene TRBV27; unclear D gene. There are 12 residues in the CDR3. The V gene lost 5 bases and the J gene lost 1 base, with 4 bases spanning the gap. Germline CDR1 MNHEY, CDR2 SMNVEV (reference sequence). CDR3 region: CASSPGTDTQYF. CDR3 bases: TGTGCCAGCAGTCCGGGCACAGATACGCAGTATTTT.

The chain couples TRBV30 to TRBJ2-1; D is uncertain. Trimming took 1 base from V and 4 from J, leaving 8 bases between them. This CDR3 is 13 amino acids long. Germline CDR1 GTSNPN, CDR2 SVGIG (reference sequence). The CDR3 spells CAWSGVSYNEQFF. DNA for the CDR3: TGTGCCTGGAGTGGCGTGAGTTACAATGAGCAGTTCTTC.

The chain uses TRBV15 and TRBJ2-7; 12 bases agree with TRBD2. The germline V gene encodes CDR1 LNHNV and CDR2 YYDKDF (reference sequence). Trimming at V came to 7 bases and at J to 6 bases, leaving 10 bases not matched to a gene. The CDR3 extends over 15 amino acids. CDR3 in amino acids: CATTSSGGAPGEQYF. The CDR3 nucleotides are TGTGCCACCACGTCTAGCGGGGGGGCCCCGGGCGAGCAGTACTTC. The complete variable domain, with remaining parts taken from reference TRBV15 and TRBJ2-7, reads DAMVIQNPRYQVTQFGKPVTLSCSQTLNHNVMYWYQQKSSQAPKLLFHYYDKDFNNEADTPDNFQSRRPNTSFCFLDIRSPGLGDTAMYLCATTSSGGAPGEQYFGPGTRLTVT.

The chain recombines TRBV28 with TRBJ1-5; tentatively, D is TRBD1 (5 bases). The CDR3 sequence is 16 residues long. Trimming pared 7 bases from V and 0 bases from J, leaving 16 bases between. Germline assignment: CDR1 MDHEN and CDR2 SYDVKM. Here the CDR3 DNA reads TGTGCCAGCATCATTCGGGGCAGGGCTAGCAATCAGCCCCAGCATTTT. Translation gives CASIIRGRASNQPQHF.

The chain employs TRBV6-5 and TRBJ2-7, with 10 nucleotides matching TRBD2. The CDR3 contains 17 residues. The germline CDR1 and CDR2 sequences are MNHEY and SVGAGI. The V gene end was trimmed by 4 bases and the J gene end by 5 bases; junction bases not matched to a gene: 14. As DNA, the CDR3 is TGTGCCAGCAGTTCGATGTTAGCGGGAGGTCGGTTCCACGAGCAGTACTTC. It codes for CASSSMLAGGRFHEQYF.

The chain joins TRBV6-1 to TRBJ2-2; no firm D call. In germline, CDR1 is MNHNS, CDR2 SASEGT. This CDR3 is built from 16 residues. V was shortened by 6 bases and J by 1 base, with 15 bases between the two germline ends. The CDR3 reads CASSLIGRLNTGELFF. CDR3 coding DNA: TGTGCCAGCAGCCTGATTGGACGATTGAACACCGGGGAGCTGTTTTTT.

CDR3 bases: TGTGCCAGCAGCCCCCAAGGCAGCATATCATACGAGCAGTACTTC. Translation: CASSPQGSISYEQYF. The V call is TRBV7-2, the J call TRBJ2-7; D gene ambiguous. This CDR3 comprises 15 residues. The germline gives CDR1 SGHTA, CDR2 FQGNSA. V gave up 5 bases and J gave up 4 bases, with 18 bases separating them.

This clonotype was counted a few times. The chain uses TRBV6-5 and TRBJ1-1; no clear D. V dropped 2 bases and J dropped 1 base, with 11 bases sitting between them. Germline CDR1 is MNHEY and CDR2 is SVGAGI. This CDR3 has 15 amino acids. The CDR3 region is CASSYHPLRNTEAFF. The CDR3 DNA follows: TGTGCCAGCAGTTACCACCCACTTAGGAACACTGAAGCTTTCTTT.

This sequence joins TRBV6-5 and TRBJ2-7; D tentatively reads TRBD1 or TRBD2 (5 bases each). V lost 7 bases and J 0 bases, leaving 16 bases between the germline ends. Germline CDR1 and CDR2: MNHEY and SVGAGI. The CDR3 has 15 residues. CDR3 bases: TGTGCCAGCAAAAAGGGGACGGCTAGCTCCTACGAGCAGTACTTC. It encodes CASKKGTASSYEQYF.

V gene TRBV7-2 combines with J gene TRBJ2-7; TRBD1 matches at 8 bases. The CDR3 runs 13 residues. V dropped 5 bases and J dropped 9; count of bases not matched to a gene: 9. Germline V gives CDR1 SGHTA, CDR2 FQGNSA. CDR3: CASSPGQGTGQYF. CDR3 sequence (DNA): TGTGCCAGCAGCCCCGGACAGGGTACGGGGCAGTACTTC.

This sequence joins TRBV18 and TRBJ2-5; D unclear. The CDR3 is 13 residues long. The germline gives CDR1 KGHSH, CDR2 LQKENI. V dropped 3 bases and J dropped 2 bases, with 7 bases sitting between them. The CDR3 DNA reads as TGTGCCAGCTCACCTAGTCGACAAGAGACCCAGTACTTC. Protein product: CASSPSRQETQYF.

This clonotype was detected only once. The rearrangement links TRBV14 to TRBJ1-2; 9 bases agree with TRBD1. There are 15 residues in the CDR3. Germline lookup yields CDR1 SGHDN and CDR2 FVKESK. Trimming removed 1 base from V and 4 bases from J; junction bases left unmatched: 4. The CDR3 DNA is TGTGCCAGCAGCCAAGGAGGGACAGGGCGCTATGGCTACACCTTC. As protein: CASSQGGTGRYGYTF. Drawing the rest from reference TRBV14 and TRBJ1-2, the complete variable domain is EAGVTQFPSHSVIEKGQTVTLRCDPISGHDNLYWYRRVMGKEIKFLLHFVKESKQDESGMPNNRFLAERTGGTYSTLKVQPAELEDSGVYFCASSQGGTGRYGYTFGSGTRLTVV.

This clonotype was counted a few times. The J gene is TRBJ1-6, the V gene TRBV12-3 or TRBV12-4; TRBD1 is a possible D gene (5 bases). V was trimmed by 3 bases and J by 9 bases, leaving 12 bases between them. CDR3 length equals 14 residues. This chain's CDR3 is CASSLGRAGSPLHF. In DNA, the CDR3 is TGTGCCAGCAGTTTGGGCAGGGCAGGTTCACCCCTCCACTTT.